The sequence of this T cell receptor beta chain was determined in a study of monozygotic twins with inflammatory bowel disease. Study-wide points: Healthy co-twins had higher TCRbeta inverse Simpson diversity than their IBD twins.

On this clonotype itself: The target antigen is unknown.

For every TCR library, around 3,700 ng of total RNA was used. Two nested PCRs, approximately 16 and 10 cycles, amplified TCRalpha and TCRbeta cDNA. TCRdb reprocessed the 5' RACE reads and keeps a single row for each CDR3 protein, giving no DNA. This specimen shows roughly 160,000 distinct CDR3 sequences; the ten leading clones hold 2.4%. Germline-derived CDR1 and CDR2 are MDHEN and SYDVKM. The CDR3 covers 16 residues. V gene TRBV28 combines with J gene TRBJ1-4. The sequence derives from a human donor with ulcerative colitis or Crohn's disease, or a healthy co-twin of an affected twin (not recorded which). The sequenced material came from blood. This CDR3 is CASSFIGDFGGEKLFF.